The following is a TCR beta chain sequence with its context. Produced via immunoSEQ multiplex PCR; TCRdb's table is partial and in-frame only. The repertoire consists of 72,000 or so clones, with 90% occurring once and the leading ten covering 3.5% to 5%. This sample was taken from a study of T cell responses to AZD1222 COVID-19 vaccine. The CDR3 length is 17 residues. CDR1 LGHDT and CDR2 YNNKEL come from the germline V gene (reference sequence). The V and J ends lost 1 base and 4 bases respectively, with 16 bases between them. The chain couples TRBV3-1 (or the pseudogene TRBV3-2) to TRBJ2-2; D could derive from TRBD1 or TRBD2 (5 bases each). The clonotype originates from an adult in good health. This sample comprised peripheral blood, obtained on day 0 of AZD1222 vaccination. This CDR3 is CASSQVRVLVGTGELFF. The CDR3 nucleotides are TGTGCCAGCAGCCAAGTCAGGGTACTAGTCGGCACCGGGGAGCTGTTTTTT.